This T cell receptor (beta chain) was profiled in a study of blood T cell repertoires in COVID-19. Study details: Both acute and convalescent COVID-19 samples were obtained from the United States, Italy and Spain. PBMCs, B-cell-depleted T cells, or T cells provided the cDNA or gDNA that made up the material.

Germline loops: CDR1 SGHVS, CDR2 FQNEAQ. The CDR3 totals 17 residues. The ends lost 2 bases at V and 4 bases at J; junction bases unmatched: 7. Per the original methods: The assay estimated nucleated cells by amplifying reference gene primers. Method: immunoSEQ multiplex PCR; TCRdb's copy keeps in-frame clones and lacks some. For V, J and clone size, that table is used; D and trimming come from the DNA. The sample consists of roughly 100,000 clones, more than 75% of them appearing once. The source is a human donor in a cohort sampled during active COVID-19. Sequenced: peripheral blood. This chain uses TRBV7-8 with TRBJ2-5, with 13 bases fitting TRBD2. The CDR3 reads CASSLPPGLAGSETQYF. CDR3 in DNA: TGTGCCAGCAGCTTACCTCCGGGACTAGCGGGATCAGAGACCCAGTACTTC.